A single sample gave rise to the 10 T cell receptor beta chains below, sequenced in a study of cytomegalovirus exposure and HLA in healthy donors. PCR involved 60 Vbeta and 13 Jbeta primers. Repertoires were generated with immunoSEQ multiplex PCR, while TCRdb's copy carries only in-frame clones and drops some. The repertoire holds about 98,000 clones, 80% to 85% seen once, with less than 1.5% in the top ten. The material sequenced was PBMCs. These receptor sequences come from a middle-aged man in good health and CMV-seronegative.

This chain uses TRBV5-8 with TRBJ2-4; the match to TRBD1 covers 11 bases. Germline trimming cut 3 bases from V and 8 bases from J; bases unmatched to any gene: 4. Germline loops: CDR1 SGHTS, CDR2 YDEGEE. This CDR3 contains 14 residues. CDR3 loop: CASSSGQGVDIQYF. CDR3 bases: TGTGCCAGCAGCTCGGGACAGGGGGTTGACATTCAGTACTTC. Looking up the rest from reference TRBV5-8 and TRBJ2-4 gives the full variable domain: EAGVTQSPTHLIKTRGQQATLRCSPISGHTSVYWYQQALGLGLQFLLWYDEGEERNRGNFPPRFSGRQFPNYSSELNVNALELEDSALYLCASSSGQGVDIQYFGAGTRLSVL.

The J gene is TRBJ2-7, the V gene TRBV2, with a weak D call TRBD1 (6 bases). The CDR3 length is 12 residues. Trimming took off 6 bases at V and 4 bases at J, with 10 bases between the two ends. Per the germline V gene, CDR1 is SNHLY and CDR2 is FYNNEI. Written as DNA, the CDR3 is TGTGCCAGCAGGGGGGCAGTGTACGAGCAGTACTTC. As protein: CASRGAVYEQYF.

The chain has TRBV19 and TRBJ1-4; 9 nucleotides agree with TRBD1. The CDR3 extends over 12 amino acids. The ends lost 9 bases at V and 7 bases at J; junction bases unmatched: 3. Per germline, CDR1 LNHDA and CDR2 SQIVND (reference sequence). CDR3 bases: TGTGCCAGCGGGACAGGGAGTGAAAAACTGTTTTTT. Translating gives CASGTGSEKLFF.

This chain links TRBV6-6 with TRBJ1-2, with TRBD1 identical over 9 bases. Germline CDR1 reads MNHNY; CDR2 reads SVGAGI (reference sequence). The CDR3 is 14 residues long. The V and J ends lost 6 bases and 7 bases, in that order; junction bases with no gene match: 9. This chain's CDR3 is CASREPGQGSGYTF. DNA for the CDR3: TGTGCCAGCAGAGAACCGGGACAGGGCTCTGGCTACACCTTC.

The chain uses TRBV19 and TRBJ1-3; D is ambiguous. V dropped 3 bases and J dropped 0 bases, with 12 bases sitting between them. This CDR3 is 16 amino acids long. Germline assignment: CDR1 LNHDA and CDR2 SQIVND (reference sequence). This CDR3 reads CASSIGGKSSGNTIYF. In DNA, the CDR3 is TGTGCCAGTAGTATCGGCGGGAAAAGCTCTGGAAACACCATATATTTT.

This clone has just one count. The chain carries TRBV19 and TRBJ2-7; D possibly corresponds to TRBD1 (6 bases). Germline V gene data show CDR1 as LNHDA and CDR2 as SQIVND (reference sequence). V shed 4 bases and J shed 7 bases, with 11 bases lying between them. There are 12 residues in the CDR3. The CDR3 here is CASSTGVGEQYF. CDR3 nucleotide sequence: TGTGCCAGTAGTACAGGGGTTGGTGAGCAGTACTTC.

This chain links TRBV5-5 with TRBJ2-4; TRBD1 matches 9 bases. Germline V gene sequence: CDR1 SGHKS, CDR2 YYEKEE (reference sequence). With V trimmed by 4 bases and J by 2 bases, 7 bases remained unmatched. The CDR3 has 16 residues. CDR3 sequence reads: CASSPGTGMTKNIQYF. CDR3 coding DNA: TGTGCCAGCAGCCCTGGGACAGGGATGACCAAAAACATTCAGTACTTC.

Here the CDR3 reads CASSLSGTGGIGYGYTF. DNA of the CDR3: TGTGCCAGCAGCCTATCCGGGACAGGGGGCATTGGATATGGCTACACCTTC. The chain couples TRBV7-9 to TRBJ1-2, with TRBD1 matching over 12 bases. The CDR3 spans 17 residues. J was trimmed by 5 bases and V by 5 bases; bases with no gene match: 12. The germline V gene has CDR1 SEHNR and CDR2 FQNEAQ (reference sequence). Based on the CDR3 plus reference TRBV7-9 and TRBJ1-2, the full variable domain is DTGVSQNPRHKITKRGQNVTFRCDPISEHNRLYWYRQTLGQGPEFLTYFQNEAQLEKSRLLSDRFSAERPKGSFSTLEIQRTEQGDSAMYLCASSLSGTGGIGYGYTFGSGTRLTVV.

This clone has only one observation. The chain recombines TRBV6-1 with TRBJ2-7; TRBD1 matches 7 bases. The junction had 5 bases not matched to a gene; V was cut back by 6 bases and J by 3 bases. Germline-derived CDR1 and CDR2 are MNHNS and SASEGT. The CDR3 contains 13 residues. CDR3 nucleotide sequence: TGTGCCAGCAGCTATCGGGACAGCTACGAGCAGTACTTC. This gives the protein CASSYRDSYEQYF.

This clone occurred a few times. The V and J genes are TRBV9 and TRBJ1-3; no firm D call. Trimming shortened V by 1 base and J by 0 bases, and 5 bases separated the two germline ends. The CDR3 loop spans 14 amino acids. Germline assignment: CDR1 SGDLS and CDR2 YYNGEE. The CDR3 bases are TGTGCCAGCAGCGTACAATCCTCTGGAAACACCATATATTTT. Its protein product is CASSVQSSGNTIYF.